This T cell receptor beta chain was identified in a study of human CD8 memory T cell subsets. The CDR3 is 16 amino acids. Study-wide findings and caveats: Although both stem-like subsets shared clonotypes with effector memory cells, the stem-like memory and precursor exhausted T cell repertoires overlapped only minimally with each other.

The PBMC originated from buffy coats obtained from healthy donors. The source of the RNA was duplicate vials containing some 150,000 sorted CD8+ T cells for each subset. A word on this clonotype: What it recognizes is unknown.

Libraries of TCR beta chains were produced by 5' RACE (UMI-labeled). TCRdb re-called the 5' RACE reads and catalogs CDR3 proteins one per entry, DNA excluded. In total, the table holds 6,500 to 8,000 distinct CDR3 sequences. The chain uses TRBV12-3 or TRBV12-4 and TRBJ1-5; TCRdb designates TRBD1, a call that cannot be tested without DNA. The sequence was collected from a human donor in good health. Sample: CD8+ T cells from PBMCs. CDR3 in amino acids: CASSLGGTGSNQPQHF.